The source of this TCR beta chain is a study of T cells in Graves' hyperthyroidism and ophthalmopathy. Study-wide findings and caveats: In the analysis, a 13 V-J model separated ophthalmopathy from stable hyperthyroidism. Within blood appeared most thyroid clonotypes that had expanded above 0.001.

What was amplified from RNA transcripts were TCR beta CDR3 regions. First-round RT-PCR targeting the TCR CDR3 was performed with the HTBI primer set. TCRdb re-called the multiplex PCR reads through MiXCR, storing one row per CDR3 protein. The table shows roughly 530,000 distinct CDR3 sequences, with roughly 17% occurring only once. Diagnoses were made from clinical symptoms, serum measures (thyroxine and TRAb), thyroid ultrasound and orbital computed tomography. PBMCs were obtained from approximately 10 ml fresh peripheral blood. Notes on this clonotype: What it binds is not known.

The V and J ends lost 0 bases and 1 base, in that order; junction bases with no gene match: 6. Germline CDR1 and CDR2: MNHEY and SVGEGT. The CDR3 extends over 18 amino acids. The rearrangement joins TRBV6-2 or TRBV6-3 to TRBJ2-6, with 7 bases lining up with TRBD1. The sample consisted of blood. The receptor was derived from a woman aged 18-29 years with Graves' ophthalmopathy. CDR3 loop: CASSYSTGLGSGANVLTF. In DNA form, the CDR3 reads TGTGCCAGCAGTTACTCGACAGGGTTGGGGTCTGGGGCCAACGTCCTGACTTTC.